The next 20 T cell receptor beta chains were all read from a single sample in a study of T cells in Graves' hyperthyroidism and ophthalmopathy. Researchers amplified the TCR beta CDR3 regions from RNA transcripts. First-round RT-PCR targeting the TCR CDR3 was performed with the HTBI primer set. TCRdb used MiXCR to reprocess the multiplex PCR reads, holding one entry per CDR3 protein. The sample has fewer than 400,000 distinct CDR3 sequences, just under 25% seen once. The sequencing input was blood. The receptors shown here come from a man aged 50-60 years with Graves' hyperthyroidism.

This clonotype was seen once. The J gene is TRBJ1-3, the V gene TRBV5-5, with a possible D match to TRBD1 (5 bases). Trimming took 4 bases from V and 2 from J, leaving 10 bases between them. Germline CDR1 SGHKS, CDR2 YYEKEE (reference sequence). This CDR3 contains 14 residues. CDR3 coding DNA: TGTGCCAGCAGCGGCACAGGTACTGGAAACACCATATATTTT. This encodes CASSGTGTGNTIYF.

The V gene is TRBV15, the J gene TRBJ1-1; tentative D call: TRBD1 (5 bases). The V gene's germline CDR1 is LNHNV and CDR2 YYDKDF (reference sequence). Deletions cut 1 base from V and 0 bases from J, with 6 bases between. The CDR3 contains 14 residues. CDR3 loop: CATSRGQMNTEAFF. In nucleotides, the CDR3 is TGTGCCACCAGCAGAGGACAGATGAACACTGAAGCTTTCTTT.

CDR3 DNA sequence: TGTGCCAGCAGTCTCACTATGCCCGGGGAGCTGTTTTTT. Its protein product is CASSLTMPGELFF. The V and J genes are TRBV27 and TRBJ2-2; the D is unclear. This CDR3 region has 13 residues. Trimming removed 5 bases at V and 6 bases at J, with 10 bases between. Germline CDR1 MNHEY, CDR2 SMNVEV (reference sequence).

This clonotype was observed many times. An end of the junction differs from the germline gene, which may be a read error. V is TRBV20-1 and J is TRBJ2-3; 13 nucleotides match TRBD2. The CDR3 spans 14 residues. Germline values: CDR1 DFQATT, CDR2 SNEGSKA (reference sequence). In DNA, the CDR3 is TGCAGTACTAGCGGGAGGGTACCCACAGATACGCAGTATTTT. Residues: CSTSGRVPTDTQYF.

At least ten counts were recorded for this clonotype. The chain employs TRBV29-1 and TRBJ1-1, with unresolved D. Germline V gives CDR1 SQVTM, CDR2 ANQGSEA. The CDR3 totals 12 residues. The germline V and J ends were trimmed by 3 bases and 7 bases, with 12 bases remaining between them. The CDR3 loop reads CSVDAGGFEAFF. The CDR3, as DNA: TGCAGCGTTGATGCAGGTGGATTTGAAGCTTTCTTT.

This clonotype was detected a few times. V usage is TRBV4-1 and J usage is TRBJ1-1; TRBD1 might be the D (6 bases). The germline V and J ends were trimmed by 1 base and 0 bases, with 12 bases remaining between them. The V gene's germline CDR1 is MGHRA and CDR2 YSYEKL. CDR3 length: 16 residues. The CDR3 nucleotides read TGCGCCAGCAGCCAAGCTTCGGGGGCTATGAACACTGAAGCTTTCTTT. Residues: CASSQASGAMNTEAFF.

The gene calls are TRBV5-1 and TRBJ2-7, with 7 bases identical to TRBD2. Germline-derived CDR1 and CDR2 are SGHRS and YFSETQ. Losses at the gene ends were 4 bases for V and 1 base for J; bases not matched to a gene: 2. The CDR3 extends over 13 amino acids. The CDR3 sequence is CASSGLVSYEQYF. Here the CDR3 DNA reads TGCGCCAGCAGCGGACTAGTTTCCTACGAGCAGTACTTC.

There are a few counts of this clonotype. The rearrangement uses TRBV11-2 and TRBJ2-7; 8 nucleotides agree with TRBD2. Germline values: CDR1 SGHAT, CDR2 FQNNGV. V was clipped by 0 bases and J by 4 bases; unmatched bases: 5. The CDR3 sequence is 15 residues long. The CDR3 region has the DNA TGTGCCAGCAGCTTAGATCCGGGAGGGCCTTACGAGCAGTACTTC. Translation gives CASSLDPGGPYEQYF. Based on the CDR3 plus reference TRBV11-2 and TRBJ2-7, the full variable domain is EAGVAQSPRYKIIEKRQSVAFWCNPISGHATLYWYQQILGQGPKLLIQFQNNGVVDDSQLPKDRFSAERLKGVDSTLKIQPAKLEDSAVYLCASSLDPGGPYEQYFGPGTRLTVT.

The chain combines TRBV3-1 with TRBJ2-1, with a possible D match to TRBD1 (5 bases). Looked up from germline, CDR1 is LGHDT and CDR2 is YNNKEL (reference sequence). The length of the CDR3 is 14 residues. The germline V and J ends were trimmed by 8 bases and 7 bases, with 18 bases remaining between them. This CDR3 reads CASSPGLDTNEQFF. As DNA, the CDR3 is TGTGCCAGCTCACCAGGGCTAGATACGAATGAGCAGTTCTTC.

The chain joins TRBV28 to TRBJ2-1; D ambiguous. There are 13 residues in the CDR3. The V and J ends lost 2 bases and 4 bases respectively, with 6 bases between them. Germline V CDR1 and CDR2: MDHEN, SYDVKM. CDR3 protein: CASSLRAYNEQFF. The CDR3 DNA follows: TGTGCCAGCAGTTTAAGGGCGTACAATGAGCAGTTCTTC.

There are a few counts of this clonotype. The CDR3 reads CASSLEAGDPNEQFF. The CDR3, as DNA: TGTGCCAGCAGCTTGGAAGCGGGAGATCCTAATGAGCAGTTCTTC. This chain connects TRBV5-4 to TRBJ2-1, with 8 bases matching TRBD2. V lost 0 bases, J lost 7 bases, and 6 bases stayed unmatched. The CDR3 runs to 15 residues. CDR1 and CDR2 from the germline V gene are SGHNT and YYREEE (reference sequence).

The V call is TRBV24-1, the J call TRBJ1-4; 8 positions agree with TRBD1. CDR1 and CDR2 (germline): KGHDR, SFDVKD. V gave up 2 bases and J gave up 7 bases; unmatched junction bases: 5. The CDR3 loop spans 15 amino acids. CDR3 bases: TGTGCCACCAGTGATTCCCAGGGGGCCGGTGAAAAACTGTTTTTT. Translating it yields CATSDSQGAGEKLFF.

Details on this clonotype: Being one base from a much bigger clone, this may be a read error. A read error is likely, as this CDR3 ends without the conserved phenylalanine or tryptophan. V and J are TRBV12-3 or TRBV12-4 and TRBJ1-1; D might be TRBD1 (5 bases). Trimming took 8 bases from V and 4 from J, leaving 14 bases between them. The CDR3 runs 13 residues. The CDR3 here is CASSLKGFTEAFL. CDR3 nucleotides: TGTGCCAGCTCTCTCAAGGGGTTCACTGAAGCTTTCCTT.

V usage is TRBV6-4 and J usage is TRBJ1-2; D might be TRBD1 (5 bases). Deletions cut 5 bases from V and 4 bases from J, with 11 bases between. The CDR3 covers 13 residues. Germline CDR1 reads MRHNA; CDR2 reads SNTAGT. The CDR3: CASSYGGIYGYTF. CDR3 coding DNA: TGTGCCAGCAGTTACGGGGGAATCTATGGCTACACCTTC.

Many counts were recorded for this clonotype. V is TRBV5-5 and J is TRBJ2-3; 15 bases fit TRBD2. V was pared by 4 bases and J by 4 bases, with 4 bases of the junction left unmatched. CDR1 SGHKS and CDR2 YYEKEE come from the germline V gene (reference sequence). This CDR3 comprises 16 residues. This CDR3 is CASSPGLAGGADTQYF. The DNA for the CDR3 is TGTGCCAGCAGCCCAGGACTAGCGGGAGGGGCAGATACGCAGTATTTT. The variable domain in full, with the rest retrieved from reference TRBV5-5 and TRBJ2-3, is DAGVTQSPTHLIKTRGQQVTLRCSPISGHKSVSWYQQVLGQGPQFIFQYYEKEERGRGNFPDRFSARQFPNYSSELNVNALLLGDSALYLCASSPGLAGGADTQYFGPGTRLTVL.

The rearrangement joins TRBV4-1 to TRBJ2-2; D remains unclear. Germline loops: CDR1 MGHRA, CDR2 YSYEKL. The CDR3 totals 13 residues. Trimming stripped 7 bases from V and 5 bases from J, with 11 bases between. The CDR3 region has the DNA TGCGCCAGCACTTGGGTTGGGACCGGGGAGCTGTTTTTT. Residues: CASTWVGTGELFF.

The chain recombines TRBV5-5 with TRBJ1-5; D call uncertain. The germline CDR1 and CDR2 sequences are SGHKS and YYEKEE (reference sequence). V lost 2 bases and J lost 2, with 11 bases in between. The CDR3 has 15 residues. CDR3 in amino acids: CASSFLGLGNQPQHF. In DNA form, the CDR3 reads TGTGCCAGCAGCTTCCTGGGCTTGGGCAATCAGCCCCAGCATTTT.

The rearrangement uses TRBV12-3 or TRBV12-4 and TRBJ1-5; 7 positions agree with TRBD1. Trimming cost V 7 bases and J 2 bases; bases outside gene matches: 5. CDR3 size: 14 residues. CDR3 in DNA: TGTGCCAGCACCGACAGGGTCCGCAATCAGCCCCAGCATTTT. It encodes CASTDRVRNQPQHF.

The chain couples TRBV6-5 to TRBJ2-7; 8 nucleotides agree with TRBD2. This CDR3 has 14 amino acids. With 0 bases clipped from V and 6 bases from J, the junction kept 4 bases outside the gene matches. CDR1 MNHEY and CDR2 SVGAGI come from the germline V gene. Here the CDR3 DNA reads TGTGCCAGCAGTTACTCGAGAGGGACTAGCGAGCAGTACTTC. It encodes CASSYSRGTSEQYF.

V is TRBV19 and J is TRBJ2-1; 8 nucleotides match TRBD2. CDR1 LNHDA and CDR2 SQIVND come from the germline V gene (reference sequence). V shed 1 base, J shed 10 bases, and the junction held 6 bases outside the gene matches. The CDR3 runs to 14 residues. CDR3 region: CASSIGLVAGEQFF. The CDR3 nucleotides read TGTGCCAGTAGTATAGGATTGGTAGCGGGAGAGCAGTTCTTC.